This T cell receptor (beta chain) was found in a study of blood T cell repertoires in COVID-19. At the level of the study: Sites across the United States, Italy and Spain contributed samples from acute and convalescent COVID-19.

The authors' processing: Estimation of nucleated cell counts relied on the amplification of reference gene primers. Generated by immunoSEQ multiplex PCR, the TCRdb table keeps only in-frame clones and is missing some. That table gives V, J and clone size, and the DNA gave D and trimming. The sample carries 70,000 to 90,000 clones, approximately 86% recorded once. Germline V gene lookup returns CDR1 LGHDT and CDR2 YNNKEL (reference sequence). After removal of 1 base from V and 2 bases from J, the junction contained 2 bases not matched to a gene. The CDR3 consists of 15 residues. The receptor was derived from a man older than 75 with active or convalescent COVID-19. The rearrangement links TRBV3-1 (or the pseudogene TRBV3-2) to TRBJ2-5; 9 bases align to TRBD2. The sample taken for sequencing was peripheral blood. The CDR3 region has the DNA TGTGCCAGCAGCCAAGCGCGGGGGGGGCAAGAGACCCAGTACTTC. Encoded protein: CASSQARGGQETQYF.